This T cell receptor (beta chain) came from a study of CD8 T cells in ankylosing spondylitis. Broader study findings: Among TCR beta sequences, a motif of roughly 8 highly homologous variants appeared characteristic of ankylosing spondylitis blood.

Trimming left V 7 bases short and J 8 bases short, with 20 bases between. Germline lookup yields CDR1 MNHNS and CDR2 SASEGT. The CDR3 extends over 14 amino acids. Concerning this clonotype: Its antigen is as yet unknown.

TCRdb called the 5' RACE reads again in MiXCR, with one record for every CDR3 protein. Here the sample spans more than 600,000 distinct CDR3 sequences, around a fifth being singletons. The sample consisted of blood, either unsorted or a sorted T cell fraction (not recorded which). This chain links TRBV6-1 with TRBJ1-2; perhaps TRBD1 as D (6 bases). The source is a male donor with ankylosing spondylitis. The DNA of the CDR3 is TGTGCCAGCAAGGGGGGAATTAAGGAGTACGGCTACACCTTC. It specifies CASKGGIKEYGYTF.